Here is one T cell receptor beta chain with its context. Its antigen is currently unknown. Repertoires were generated with immunoSEQ multiplex PCR, while TCRdb's copy carries only in-frame clones and drops some. This sample has 75,000 to 95,000 clones, with roughly 90% found just once. This specimen comes from a study of OX40 agonist ivuxolimab in advanced cancers. Overall study: Patients treated during dose escalation were battling hepatocellular carcinoma, melanoma, renal cell or head and neck cancer. Of mixed ages from roughly 23 to 85 and averaging about 56 years, the group was almost 85% male. Regarding the study as a whole: Still undetermined is the antigen specificity of the expanded peripheral T cells.

The germline V and J ends were trimmed by 4 bases and 8 bases, with 15 bases remaining between them. CDR3 size: 14 residues. The germline gives CDR1 WNHNN, CDR2 SYGVQD (reference sequence). The TCR comes from an adult with an advanced solid tumor such as melanoma, head and neck, liver or kidney cancer. This chain uses TRBV10-1 with TRBJ2-1; a possible D gene is TRBD2 (6 bases). The sequencing used CD4+ or CD8+ T cells sorted from blood, collected in a trial of the OX40 agonist ivuxolimab. The CDR3 DNA reads TGCGCCAGCAGTGTAAGGCGGGGAGACGATGAGCAGTTCTTC. Protein product: CASSVRRGDDEQFF.